This TCR beta chain was sequenced in a study of T cell responses to AZD1222 COVID-19 vaccine (dated by TCRdb to the early 2020s). For the study in its entirety: AZD1222 recipients given second doses at about 4 weeks or at about 12 weeks were pooled, since spike-specific TCR depth and breadth were not found to differ between the two schedules. TCR sequencing covered over 230 trial participants: 207 given two doses of AZD1222 and approximately 26 given two doses of MenACWY control vaccine. Enrollment into the trials was organized by age into subgroups of 18-55, 56-69 and 70-plus years, and those subgroups contained approximately 150, 30 and 60 TCR-sequenced participants, respectively. Results the study describes overall, beyond this receptor: Vaccine-associated CD4 TCRs spanned the whole spike protein, with dominant responses in regions 160-218 and 743-854. Nearly half of unique spike-specific TCRs reportedly recognized epitopes outside regions mutated in the B.1.351 and B.1.1.7 variants. Because no samples from the day 14 peak response were available, repertoires could be characterized only after the peak T cell response. Conclusions about previously exposed vaccinees are limited because only five to seven AZD1222 recipients were SARS-CoV-2 seropositive at baseline. Most participants were white British and females outnumbered males, and the authors suggested that clonal diversity may have been underestimated. Spike-specific TCR breadth and depth rose significantly after two AZD1222 doses compared with day 0 and with MenACWY recipients. In the small 56-69-year group, the increase in depth fell short of significance, most likely because of low power.

The CDR3 regions of human TCRbeta chains were subjected to immunosequencing. The paper's data handling went like this. TCRs in the repertoires were matched against a reference library of SARS-CoV-2-specific TCRs that had been generated with the MIRA antigen-specificity platform. Breadth was defined as the fraction of unique TCRs that were SARS-CoV-2-associated. Depth was defined as the fraction of total T cells that were SARS-CoV-2-associated. Using the MIRA data, each spike-specific TCR was mapped to the spike region that the TCR reacts to and placed in a CD4 or CD8 class. Log10-transformed breadth and depth values were compared by one-way ANOVA with Sidak's multiple comparisons tests. TCRdb stores this immuneACCESS table with in-frame sequences only. Part of the clones is absent; in the studies checked, under half of the shortfall reflects unresolved V genes, and no reason is known for the rest. The DNA gave D and trimming, while V, J and clone size come from that table. The sample table shows 120,000 or so clones, and roughly nine tenths are seen once. Of the sample, 2.8% falls within the top ten clones.

This sample's time point label indicates: baseline before first vaccination. Vaccinee samples were obtained from the UK trials COV001 and COV002, which included a single-blind randomized controlled phase 2/3 trial of AZD1222 (ChAdOx1 nCoV-19) in healthy adults. For TCRbeta chain sequencing, PBMC samples were collected from trial participants at day 0 and at day 28 after the second dose. V loses 3 bases of germline sequence and J loses 0 bases, and the interval between the two ends is 16 bases. There are 17 amino acids in the CDR3, from cysteine to phenylalanine inclusive. The CDR3 DNA has 51 bases and is translated from base 1. CDR1 and CDR2 are read off the germline V gene as SGDLS and YYNGEE. For this clone: Its cognate antigen has yet to be identified. The input lacks base qualities; no much larger clone sits a single base away.

Sequencing was performed on peripheral blood, taken on day 0 of AZD1222 vaccination. The sequence joins TRBV9 to TRBJ2-1; the D gene could be either TRBD1 or TRBD2, each agreeing at 5 bases. The TCR comes from an adult in good health. The CDR3 reads CASSARSGSNSYNEQFF. In nucleotide form, the sequence is TGTGCCAGCAGCGCCCGCTCAGGGAGTAACTCCTACAATGAGCAGTTCTTC.